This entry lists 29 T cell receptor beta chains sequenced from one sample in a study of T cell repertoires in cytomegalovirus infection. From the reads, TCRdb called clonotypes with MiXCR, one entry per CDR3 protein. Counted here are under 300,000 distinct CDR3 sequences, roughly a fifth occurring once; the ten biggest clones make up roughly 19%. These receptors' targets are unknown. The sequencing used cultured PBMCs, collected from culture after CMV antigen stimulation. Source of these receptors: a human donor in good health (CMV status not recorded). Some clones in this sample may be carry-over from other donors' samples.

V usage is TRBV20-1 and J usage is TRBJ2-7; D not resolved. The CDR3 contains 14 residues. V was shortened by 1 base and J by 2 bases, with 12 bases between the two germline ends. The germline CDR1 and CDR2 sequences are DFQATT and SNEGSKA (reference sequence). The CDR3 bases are TGCAGTGCTAGAGTGCCACAAGGTGCCTACGAGCAGTACTTC. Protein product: CSARVPQGAYEQYF.

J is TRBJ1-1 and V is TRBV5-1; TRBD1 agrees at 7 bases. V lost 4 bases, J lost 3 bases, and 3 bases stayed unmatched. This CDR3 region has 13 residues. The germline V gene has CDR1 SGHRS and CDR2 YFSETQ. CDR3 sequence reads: CASSKTGDTEAFF. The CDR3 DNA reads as TGCGCCAGCAGCAAAACAGGGGACACTGAAGCTTTCTTT.

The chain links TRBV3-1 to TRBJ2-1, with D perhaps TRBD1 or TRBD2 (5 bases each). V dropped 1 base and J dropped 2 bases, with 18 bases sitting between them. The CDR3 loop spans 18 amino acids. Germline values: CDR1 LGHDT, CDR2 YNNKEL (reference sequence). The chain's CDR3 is CASSQGGAGPRTYNEQFF. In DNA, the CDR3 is TGTGCCAGCAGCCAAGGAGGGGCGGGCCCCAGGACCTACAATGAGCAGTTCTTC.

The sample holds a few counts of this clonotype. The CDR3 coding sequence is TGTGCCAGCAGTTACTCGGGAAACACCATATATTTT. This codes for CASSYSGNTIYF. The V and J genes are TRBV25-1 and TRBJ1-3; D is undetermined. V was clipped by 5 bases and J by 4 bases, with 6 bases between them. The germline V gene has CDR1 MGHDK and CDR2 SYGVNS. There are 12 residues in the CDR3. Complete variable domain (other parts from reference TRBV25-1 and TRBJ1-3): EADIYQTPRYLVIGTGKKITLECSQTMGHDKMYWYQQDPGMELHLIHYSYGVNSTEKGDLSSESTVSRIRTEHFPLTLESARPSHTSQYLCASSYSGNTIYFGEGSWLTVV.

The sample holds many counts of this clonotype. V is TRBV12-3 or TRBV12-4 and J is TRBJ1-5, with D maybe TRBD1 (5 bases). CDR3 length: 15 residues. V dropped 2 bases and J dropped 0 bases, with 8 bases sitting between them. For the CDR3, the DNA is TGTGCCAGCAGTTTACAGGGATTTAGCAATCAGCCCCAGCATTTT. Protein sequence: CASSLQGFSNQPQHF.

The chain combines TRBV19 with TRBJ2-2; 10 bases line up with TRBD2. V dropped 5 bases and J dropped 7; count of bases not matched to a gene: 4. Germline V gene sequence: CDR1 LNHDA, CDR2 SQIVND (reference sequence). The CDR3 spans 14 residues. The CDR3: CASSPSGRGGELFF. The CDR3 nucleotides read TGTGCCAGTAGTCCTAGCGGGAGAGGCGGGGAGCTGTTTTTT.

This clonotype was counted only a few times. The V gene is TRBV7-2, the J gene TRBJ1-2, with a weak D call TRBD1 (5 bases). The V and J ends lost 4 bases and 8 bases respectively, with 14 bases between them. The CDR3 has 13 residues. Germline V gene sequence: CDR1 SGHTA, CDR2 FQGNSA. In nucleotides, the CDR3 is TGTGCCAGCAGCTCCGAAGGGGCGGGAGGCTACACCTTC. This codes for CASSSEGAGGYTF.

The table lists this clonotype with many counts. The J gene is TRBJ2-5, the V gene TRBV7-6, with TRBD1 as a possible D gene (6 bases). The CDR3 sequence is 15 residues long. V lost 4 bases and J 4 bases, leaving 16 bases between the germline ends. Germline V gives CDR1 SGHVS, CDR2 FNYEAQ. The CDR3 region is CASSSRDTLAETQYF. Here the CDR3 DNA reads TGTGCCAGCAGCTCCCGGGACACCCTCGCAGAGACCCAGTACTTC.

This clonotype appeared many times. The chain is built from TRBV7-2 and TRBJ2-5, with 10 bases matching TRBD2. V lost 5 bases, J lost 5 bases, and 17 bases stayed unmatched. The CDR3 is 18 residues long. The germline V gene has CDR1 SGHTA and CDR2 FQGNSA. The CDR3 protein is CASSTPPSGSQSWETQYF. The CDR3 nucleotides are TGTGCCAGCAGCACCCCTCCTAGCGGGAGTCAAAGCTGGGAGACCCAGTACTTC.

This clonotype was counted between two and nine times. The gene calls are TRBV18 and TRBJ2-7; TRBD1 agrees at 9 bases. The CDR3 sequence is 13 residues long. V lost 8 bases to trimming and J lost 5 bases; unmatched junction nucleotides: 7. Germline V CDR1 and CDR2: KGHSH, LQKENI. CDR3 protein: CASAGQGYDEQYF. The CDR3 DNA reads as TGTGCCAGCGCCGGACAGGGGTACGACGAGCAGTACTTC.

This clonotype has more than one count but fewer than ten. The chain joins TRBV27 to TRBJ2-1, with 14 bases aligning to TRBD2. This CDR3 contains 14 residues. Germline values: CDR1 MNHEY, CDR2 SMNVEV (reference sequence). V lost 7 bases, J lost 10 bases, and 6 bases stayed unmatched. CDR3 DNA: TGTGCCAGCAAAACGGGACTAGCGGGAGACGAGCAGTTCTTC. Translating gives CASKTGLAGDEQFF.

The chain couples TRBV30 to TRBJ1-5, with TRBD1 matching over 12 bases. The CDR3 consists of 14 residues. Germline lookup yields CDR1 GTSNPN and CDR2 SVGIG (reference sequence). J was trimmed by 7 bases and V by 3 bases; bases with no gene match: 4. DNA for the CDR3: TGTGCCTGGAGCGGGACAGGGGGCGGGCAGCCCCAGCATTTT. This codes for CAWSGTGGGQPQHF.

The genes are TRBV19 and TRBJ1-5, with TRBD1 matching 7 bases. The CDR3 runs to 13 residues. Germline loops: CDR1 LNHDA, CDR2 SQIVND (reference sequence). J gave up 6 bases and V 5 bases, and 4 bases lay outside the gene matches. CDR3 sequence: CASSDRVAQPQHF. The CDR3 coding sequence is TGTGCCAGTAGTGACAGGGTGGCTCAGCCCCAGCATTTT.

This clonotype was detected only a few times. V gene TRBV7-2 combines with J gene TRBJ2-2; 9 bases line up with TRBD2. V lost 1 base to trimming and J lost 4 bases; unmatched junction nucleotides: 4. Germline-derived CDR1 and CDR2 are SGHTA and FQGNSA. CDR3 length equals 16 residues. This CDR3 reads CASSLGGRAVTGELFF. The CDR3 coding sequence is TGTGCCAGCAGCTTAGGCGGGAGGGCCGTCACCGGGGAGCTGTTTTTT. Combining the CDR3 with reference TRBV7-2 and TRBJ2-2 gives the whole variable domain GAGVSQSPSNKVTEKGKDVELRCDPISGHTALYWYRQSLGQGLEFLIYFQGNSAPDKSGLPSDRFSAERTGGSVSTLTIQRTQQEDSAVYLCASSLGGRAVTGELFFGEGSRLTVL.

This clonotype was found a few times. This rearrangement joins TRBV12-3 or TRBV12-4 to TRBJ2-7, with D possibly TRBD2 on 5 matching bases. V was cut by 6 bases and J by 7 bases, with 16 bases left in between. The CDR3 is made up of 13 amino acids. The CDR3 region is CASSIPGVREQYF. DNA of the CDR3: TGTGCCAGCAGCATCCCCGGGGTCCGGGAGCAGTACTTC.

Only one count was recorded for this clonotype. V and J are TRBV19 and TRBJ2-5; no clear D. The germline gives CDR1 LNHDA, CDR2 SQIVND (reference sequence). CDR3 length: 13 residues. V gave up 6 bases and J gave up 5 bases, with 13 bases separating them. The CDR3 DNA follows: TGTGCCAGTAGGCCCCCGAACACTGAGACCCAGTACTTC. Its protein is CASRPPNTETQYF.

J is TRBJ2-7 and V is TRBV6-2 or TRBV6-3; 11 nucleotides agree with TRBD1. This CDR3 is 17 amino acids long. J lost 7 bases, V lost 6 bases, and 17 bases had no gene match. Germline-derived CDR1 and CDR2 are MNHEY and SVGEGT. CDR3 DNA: TGTGCCAGCAGCCTGGGGACCCGGACAGGGGGCCAGTGGGAGCAGTACTTC. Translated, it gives CASSLGTRTGGQWEQYF.

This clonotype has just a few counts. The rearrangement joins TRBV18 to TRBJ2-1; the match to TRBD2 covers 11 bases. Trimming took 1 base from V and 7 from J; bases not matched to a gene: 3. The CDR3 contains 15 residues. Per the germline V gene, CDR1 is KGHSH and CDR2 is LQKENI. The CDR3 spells CASSPLSGRGNEQFF. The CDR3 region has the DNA TGTGCCAGCTCACCACTTAGCGGGAGGGGTAATGAGCAGTTCTTC.

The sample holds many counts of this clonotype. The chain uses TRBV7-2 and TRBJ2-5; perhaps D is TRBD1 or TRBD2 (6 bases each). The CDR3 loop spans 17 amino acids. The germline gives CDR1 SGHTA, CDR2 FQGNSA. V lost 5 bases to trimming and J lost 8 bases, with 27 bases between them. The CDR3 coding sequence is TGTGCCAGCAGCCCATTAGGGGGGCGGATAGTGGGTGACACCCAGTACTTC. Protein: CASSPLGGRIVGDTQYF.

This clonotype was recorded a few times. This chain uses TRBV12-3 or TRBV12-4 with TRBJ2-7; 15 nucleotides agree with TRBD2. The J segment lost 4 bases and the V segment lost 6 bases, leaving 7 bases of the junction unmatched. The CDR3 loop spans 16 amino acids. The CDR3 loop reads CASSSGTSGRYYEQYV. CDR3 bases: TGTGCCAGCAGCAGCGGGACTAGCGGGAGGTATTACGAGCAGTACGTC.

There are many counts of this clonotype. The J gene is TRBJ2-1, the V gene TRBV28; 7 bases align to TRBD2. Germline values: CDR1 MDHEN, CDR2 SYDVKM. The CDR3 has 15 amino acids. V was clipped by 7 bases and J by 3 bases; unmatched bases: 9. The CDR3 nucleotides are TGTGCCAGCACCTCAAGCGGGACGAGCTACAATGAGCAGTTCTTC. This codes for CASTSSGTSYNEQFF.

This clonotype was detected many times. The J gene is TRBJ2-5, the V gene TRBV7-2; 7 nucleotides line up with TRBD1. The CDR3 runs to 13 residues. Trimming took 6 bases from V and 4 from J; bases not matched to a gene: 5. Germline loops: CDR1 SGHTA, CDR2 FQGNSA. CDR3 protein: CASRQRQGETQYF. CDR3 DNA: TGTGCCAGCAGACAAAGACAGGGAGAGACCCAGTACTTC.

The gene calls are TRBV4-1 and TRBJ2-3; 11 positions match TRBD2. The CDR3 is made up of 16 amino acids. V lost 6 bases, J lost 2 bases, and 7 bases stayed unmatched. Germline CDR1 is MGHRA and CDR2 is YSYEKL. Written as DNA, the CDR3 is TGCGCCAGCAGTTATCCGGGACTAGCGGTCACAGATACGCAGTATTTT. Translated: CASSYPGLAVTDTQYF.

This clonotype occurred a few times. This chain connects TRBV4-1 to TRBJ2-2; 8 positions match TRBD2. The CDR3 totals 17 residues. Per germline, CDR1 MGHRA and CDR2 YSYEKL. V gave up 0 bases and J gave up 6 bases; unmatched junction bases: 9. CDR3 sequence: CASSQDQERENPGELFF. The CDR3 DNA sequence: TGCGCCAGCAGCCAAGATCAGGAGCGGGAGAATCCCGGGGAGCTGTTTTTT.

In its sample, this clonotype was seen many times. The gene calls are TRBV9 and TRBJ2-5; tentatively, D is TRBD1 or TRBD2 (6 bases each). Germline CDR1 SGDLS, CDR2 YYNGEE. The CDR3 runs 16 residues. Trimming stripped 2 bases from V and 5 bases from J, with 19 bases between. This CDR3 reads CASSVGGSRGSETQYF. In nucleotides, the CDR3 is TGTGCCAGCAGCGTCGGGGGCTCGAGGGGGTCGGAGACCCAGTACTTC. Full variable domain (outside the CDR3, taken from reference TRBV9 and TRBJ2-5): DSGVTQTPKHLITATGQRVTLRCSPRSGDLSVYWYQQSLDQGLQFLIQYYNGEERAKGNILERFSAQQFPDLHSELNLSSLELGDSALYFCASSVGGSRGSETQYFGPGTRLLVL.

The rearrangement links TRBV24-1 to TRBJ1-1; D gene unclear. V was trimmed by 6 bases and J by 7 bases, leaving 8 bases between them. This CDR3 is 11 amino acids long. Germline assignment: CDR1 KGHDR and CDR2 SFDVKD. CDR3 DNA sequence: TGTGCCACCAGTATGGGATTTGAAGCTTTCTTT. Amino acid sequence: CATSMGFEAFF.

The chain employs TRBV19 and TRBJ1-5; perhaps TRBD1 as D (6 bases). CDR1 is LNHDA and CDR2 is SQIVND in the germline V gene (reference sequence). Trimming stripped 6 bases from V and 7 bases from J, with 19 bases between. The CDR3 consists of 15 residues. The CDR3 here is CASSSFSGGEQPQHF. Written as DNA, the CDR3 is TGTGCCAGTAGCAGCTTTTCTGGGGGCGAACAGCCCCAGCATTTT.

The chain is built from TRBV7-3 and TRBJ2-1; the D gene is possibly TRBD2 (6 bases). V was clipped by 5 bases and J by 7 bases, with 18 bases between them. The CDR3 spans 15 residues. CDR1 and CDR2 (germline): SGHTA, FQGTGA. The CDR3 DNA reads TGTGCCAGCAGCCCCTCCGGAGGGCTCCCGAATGAGCAGTTCTTC. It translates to CASSPSGGLPNEQFF.

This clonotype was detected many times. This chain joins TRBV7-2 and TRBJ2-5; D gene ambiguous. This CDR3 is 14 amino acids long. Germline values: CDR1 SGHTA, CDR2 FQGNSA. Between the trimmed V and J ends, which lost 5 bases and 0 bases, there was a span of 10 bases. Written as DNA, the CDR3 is TGTGCCAGCAGCCTGGCTACAAACCAAGAGACCCAGTACTTC. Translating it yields CASSLATNQETQYF.